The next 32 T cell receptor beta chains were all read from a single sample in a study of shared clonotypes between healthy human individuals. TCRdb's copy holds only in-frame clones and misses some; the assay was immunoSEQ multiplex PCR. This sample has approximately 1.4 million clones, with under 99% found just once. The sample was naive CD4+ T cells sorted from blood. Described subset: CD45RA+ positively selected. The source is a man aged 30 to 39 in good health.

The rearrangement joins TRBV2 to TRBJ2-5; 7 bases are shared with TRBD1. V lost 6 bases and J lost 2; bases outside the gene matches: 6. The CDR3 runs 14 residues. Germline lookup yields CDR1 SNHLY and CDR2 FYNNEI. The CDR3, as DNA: TGTGCCAGCAGCCCCACAGGGGTTCAAGAGACCCAGTACTTC. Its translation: CASSPTGVQETQYF.

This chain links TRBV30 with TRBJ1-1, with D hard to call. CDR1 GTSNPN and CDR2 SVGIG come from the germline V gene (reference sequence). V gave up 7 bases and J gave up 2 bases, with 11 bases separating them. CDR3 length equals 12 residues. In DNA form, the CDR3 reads TGTGCCTCCGGAGGAGAAAACACTGAAGCTTTCTTT. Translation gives CASGGENTEAFF.

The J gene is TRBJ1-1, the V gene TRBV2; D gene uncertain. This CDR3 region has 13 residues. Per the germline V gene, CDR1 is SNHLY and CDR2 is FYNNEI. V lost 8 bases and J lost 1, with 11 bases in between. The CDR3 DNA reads TGTGCCAGCTTCCCTCGGGAGAACACTGAAGCTTTCTTT. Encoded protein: CASFPRENTEAFF.

Here the CDR3 reads CASTDRVNEQYF. Written as DNA, the CDR3 is TGTGCCAGCACGGACAGGGTAAACGAGCAGTACTTC. The chain employs TRBV6-1 and TRBJ2-7; 8 bases line up with TRBD1. Germline CDR1 is MNHNS and CDR2 is SASEGT. The CDR3 is 12 amino acids. V was pared by 7 bases and J by 5 bases, with 4 bases of the junction left unmatched.

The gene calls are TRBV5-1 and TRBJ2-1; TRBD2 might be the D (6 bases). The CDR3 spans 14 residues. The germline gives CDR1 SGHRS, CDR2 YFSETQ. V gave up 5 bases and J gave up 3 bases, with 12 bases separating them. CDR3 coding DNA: TGCGCCAGCAGACTGGGACTGATCTACAATGAGCAGTTCTTC. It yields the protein CASRLGLIYNEQFF.

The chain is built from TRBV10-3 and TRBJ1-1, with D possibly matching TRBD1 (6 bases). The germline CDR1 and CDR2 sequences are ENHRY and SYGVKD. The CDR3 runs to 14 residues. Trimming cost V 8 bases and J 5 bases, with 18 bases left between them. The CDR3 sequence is CAIWGGGLWTEAFF. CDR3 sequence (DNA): TGTGCCATCTGGGGTGGGGGGCTTTGGACTGAAGCTTTCTTT.

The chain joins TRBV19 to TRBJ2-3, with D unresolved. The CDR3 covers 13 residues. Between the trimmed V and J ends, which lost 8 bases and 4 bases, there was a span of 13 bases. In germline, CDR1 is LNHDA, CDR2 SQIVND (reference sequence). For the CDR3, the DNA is TGTGCCAGTCAACTTGGACGGGCAGATACGCAGTATTTT. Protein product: CASQLGRADTQYF.

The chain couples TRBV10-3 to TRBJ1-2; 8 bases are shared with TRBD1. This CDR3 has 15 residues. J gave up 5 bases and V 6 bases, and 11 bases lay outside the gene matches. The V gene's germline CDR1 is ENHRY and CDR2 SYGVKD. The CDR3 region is CAISNDRGGGYGYTF. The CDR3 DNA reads TGTGCCATCAGCAACGACAGGGGTGGAGGGTATGGCTACACCTTC.

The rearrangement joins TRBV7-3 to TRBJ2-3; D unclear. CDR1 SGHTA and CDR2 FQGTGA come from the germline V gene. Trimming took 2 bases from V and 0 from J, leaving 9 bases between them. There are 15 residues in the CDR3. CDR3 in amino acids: CASSLLGSSTDTQYF. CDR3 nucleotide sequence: TGTGCCAGCAGCTTACTGGGCAGTAGCACAGATACGCAGTATTTT.

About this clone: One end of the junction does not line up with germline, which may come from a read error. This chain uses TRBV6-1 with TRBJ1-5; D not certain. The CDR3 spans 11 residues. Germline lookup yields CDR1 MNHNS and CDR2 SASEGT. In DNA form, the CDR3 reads TGTGCCAGCAGTGAAAAACTCAGGACCTGGTTT. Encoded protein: CASSEKLRTWF.

The CDR3 spells CASSPLRTAAYEQYF. The CDR3 DNA follows: TGTGCCAGCTCACCGCTGAGGACAGCCGCCTACGAGCAGTACTTC. The chain has TRBV18 and TRBJ2-7, with D possibly matching TRBD1 (6 bases). V was pared by 3 bases and J by 2 bases, with 14 bases between. The CDR3 spans 15 residues. Germline loops: CDR1 KGHSH, CDR2 LQKENI.

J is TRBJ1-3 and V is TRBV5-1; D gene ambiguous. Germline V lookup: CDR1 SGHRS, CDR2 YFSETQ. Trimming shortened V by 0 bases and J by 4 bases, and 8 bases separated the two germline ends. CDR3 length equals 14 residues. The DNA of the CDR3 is TGCGCCAGCAGCTTGGAGACCCGGGGAAACACCATATATTTT. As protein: CASSLETRGNTIYF. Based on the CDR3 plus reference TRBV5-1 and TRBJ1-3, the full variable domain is KAGVTQTPRYLIKTRGQQVTLSCSPISGHRSVSWYQQTPGQGLQFLFEYFSETQRNKGNFPGRFSGRQFSNSRSEMNVSTLELGDSALYLCASSLETRGNTIYFGEGSWLTVV.

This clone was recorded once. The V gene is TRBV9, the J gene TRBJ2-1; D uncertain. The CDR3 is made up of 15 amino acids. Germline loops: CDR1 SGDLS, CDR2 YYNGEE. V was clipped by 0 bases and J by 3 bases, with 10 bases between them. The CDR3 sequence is CASSVGVLGYNEQFF. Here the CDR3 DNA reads TGTGCCAGCAGCGTAGGGGTTCTGGGCTACAATGAGCAGTTCTTC.

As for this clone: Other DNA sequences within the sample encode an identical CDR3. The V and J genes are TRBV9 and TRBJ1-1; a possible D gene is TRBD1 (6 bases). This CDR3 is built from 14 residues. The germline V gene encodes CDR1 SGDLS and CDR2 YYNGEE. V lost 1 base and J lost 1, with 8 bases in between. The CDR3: CASSVTGANTEAFF. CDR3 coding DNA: TGTGCCAGCAGCGTAACGGGGGCGAACACTGAAGCTTTCTTT.

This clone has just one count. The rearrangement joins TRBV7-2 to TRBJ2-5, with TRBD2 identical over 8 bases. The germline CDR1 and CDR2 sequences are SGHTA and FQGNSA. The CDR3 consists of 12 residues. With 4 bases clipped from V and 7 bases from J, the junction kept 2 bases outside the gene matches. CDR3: CASSSGRGTQYF. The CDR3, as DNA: TGTGCCAGCAGCTCCGGGAGGGGGACCCAGTACTTC.

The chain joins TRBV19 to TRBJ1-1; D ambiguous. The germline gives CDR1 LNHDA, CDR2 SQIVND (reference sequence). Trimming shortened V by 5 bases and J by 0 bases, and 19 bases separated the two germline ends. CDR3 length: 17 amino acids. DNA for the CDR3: TGTGCCAGTAGTTCTGGCGGGCTTATCCTGATGAACACTGAAGCTTTCTTT. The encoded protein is CASSSGGLILMNTEAFF.

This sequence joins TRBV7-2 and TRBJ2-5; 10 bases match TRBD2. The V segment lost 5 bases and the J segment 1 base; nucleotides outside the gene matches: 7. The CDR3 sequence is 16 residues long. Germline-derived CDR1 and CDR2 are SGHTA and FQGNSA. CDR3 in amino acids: CASSQGTSAFQETQYF. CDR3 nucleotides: TGTGCCAGCAGCCAAGGGACTAGCGCCTTCCAAGAGACCCAGTACTTC.

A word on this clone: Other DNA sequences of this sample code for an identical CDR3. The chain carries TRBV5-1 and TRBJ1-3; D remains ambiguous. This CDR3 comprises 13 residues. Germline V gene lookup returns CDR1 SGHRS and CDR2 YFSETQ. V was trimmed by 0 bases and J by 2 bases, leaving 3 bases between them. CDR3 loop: CASSLEPGNTIYF. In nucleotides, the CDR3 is TGCGCCAGCAGCTTGGAGCCTGGAAACACCATATATTTT.

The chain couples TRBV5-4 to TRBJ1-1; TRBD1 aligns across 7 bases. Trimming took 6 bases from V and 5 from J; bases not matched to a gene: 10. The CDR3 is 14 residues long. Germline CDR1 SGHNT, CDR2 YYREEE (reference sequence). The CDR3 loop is CASTPGGRRTEAFF. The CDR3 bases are TGTGCCAGCACTCCAGGGGGGCGAAGAACTGAAGCTTTCTTT.

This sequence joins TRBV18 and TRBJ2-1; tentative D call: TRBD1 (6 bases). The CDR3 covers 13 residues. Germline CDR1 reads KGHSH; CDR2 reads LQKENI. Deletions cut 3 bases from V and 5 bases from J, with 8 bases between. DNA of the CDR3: TGTGCCAGCTCACCGCGACAGGACAATGAGCAGTTCTTC. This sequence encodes CASSPRQDNEQFF.

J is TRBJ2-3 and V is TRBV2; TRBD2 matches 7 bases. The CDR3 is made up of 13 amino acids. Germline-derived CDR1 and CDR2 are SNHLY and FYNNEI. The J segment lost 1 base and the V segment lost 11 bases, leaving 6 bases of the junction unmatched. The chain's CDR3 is CAWGGSGTDTQYF. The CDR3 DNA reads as TGTGCCTGGGGAGGGAGCGGCACAGATACGCAGTATTTT.

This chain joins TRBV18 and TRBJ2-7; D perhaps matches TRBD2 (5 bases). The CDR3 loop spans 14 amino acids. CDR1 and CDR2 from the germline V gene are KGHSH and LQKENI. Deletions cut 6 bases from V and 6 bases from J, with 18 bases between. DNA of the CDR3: TGTGCCAGCTCCAGCCGAAGCGGCCCGGGCGAGCAGTACTTC. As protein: CASSSRSGPGEQYF.

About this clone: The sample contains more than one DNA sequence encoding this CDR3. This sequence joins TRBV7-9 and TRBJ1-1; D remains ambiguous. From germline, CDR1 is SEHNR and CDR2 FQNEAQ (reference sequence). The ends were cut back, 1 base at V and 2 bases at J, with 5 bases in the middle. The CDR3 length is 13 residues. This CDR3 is CASSLEPNTEAFF. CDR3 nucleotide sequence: TGTGCCAGCAGCTTAGAGCCAAACACTGAAGCTTTCTTT.

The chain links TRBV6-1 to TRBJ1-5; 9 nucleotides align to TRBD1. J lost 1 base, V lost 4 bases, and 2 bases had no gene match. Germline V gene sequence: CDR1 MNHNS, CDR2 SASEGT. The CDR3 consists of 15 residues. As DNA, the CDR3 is TGTGCCAGCAGTGGGACAGGGGTAAGCAATCAGCCCCAGCATTTT. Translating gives CASSGTGVSNQPQHF.

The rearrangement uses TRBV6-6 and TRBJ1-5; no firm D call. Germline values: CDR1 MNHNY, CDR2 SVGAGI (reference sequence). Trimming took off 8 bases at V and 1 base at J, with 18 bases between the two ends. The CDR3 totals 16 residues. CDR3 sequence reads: CASRPFGSVSNQPQHF. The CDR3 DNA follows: TGTGCCAGCCGCCCCTTCGGCAGTGTAAGCAATCAGCCCCAGCATTTT.

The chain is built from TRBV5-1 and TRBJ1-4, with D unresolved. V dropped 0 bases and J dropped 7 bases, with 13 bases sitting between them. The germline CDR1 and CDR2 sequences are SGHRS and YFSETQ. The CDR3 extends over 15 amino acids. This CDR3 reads CASSLDAGIGEKLFF. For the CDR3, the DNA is TGCGCCAGCAGCTTGGACGCGGGGATAGGTGAAAAACTGTTTTTT.

The chain's CDR3 is CASSPIWTDSYEQYF. In DNA form, the CDR3 reads TGCGCCAGCAGCCCAATCTGGACCGATTCCTACGAGCAGTACTTC. V usage is TRBV5-1 and J usage is TRBJ2-7; D is undetermined. V was shortened by 4 bases and J by 1 base, with 15 bases between the two germline ends. This CDR3 has 15 residues. Germline CDR1 reads SGHRS; CDR2 reads YFSETQ.

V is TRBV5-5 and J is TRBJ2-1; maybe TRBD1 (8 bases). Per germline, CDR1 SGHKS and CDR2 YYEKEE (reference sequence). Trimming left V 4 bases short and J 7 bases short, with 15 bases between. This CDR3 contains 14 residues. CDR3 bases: TGTGCCAGCAGCGGAGGACAGGGAGGGAATGAGCAGTTCTTC. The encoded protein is CASSGGQGGNEQFF.

The CDR3 DNA reads TGTGCCAGCAGCCGAAAACCCGCGGGGGAGGGGGCGGAGCAGTACTTC. It encodes CASSRKPAGEGAEQYF. This chain links TRBV11-2 with TRBJ2-7; D tentatively reads TRBD1 or TRBD2 (7 bases each). Between the trimmed V and J ends, which lost 5 bases and 7 bases, there was a span of 24 bases. The CDR3 has 16 residues. Germline CDR1 reads SGHAT; CDR2 reads FQNNGV.

The CDR3 DNA reads as TGTGCCAGCAGCTTGCGACTAGCGGGCTCAGAGACCCAGTACTTC. Protein: CASSLRLAGSETQYF. This chain connects TRBV5-4 to TRBJ2-5; TRBD2 matches at 10 bases. CDR1 SGHNT and CDR2 YYREEE come from the germline V gene (reference sequence). This CDR3 spans 15 amino acids. With 1 base clipped from V and 4 bases from J, the junction kept 4 bases outside the gene matches. Complete variable domain (other parts from reference TRBV5-4 and TRBJ2-5): ETGVTQSPTHLIKTRGQQVTLRCSSQSGHNTVSWYQQALGQGPQFIFQYYREEENGRGNFPPRFSGLQFPNYSSELNVNALELDDSALYLCASSLRLAGSETQYFGPGTRLLVL.

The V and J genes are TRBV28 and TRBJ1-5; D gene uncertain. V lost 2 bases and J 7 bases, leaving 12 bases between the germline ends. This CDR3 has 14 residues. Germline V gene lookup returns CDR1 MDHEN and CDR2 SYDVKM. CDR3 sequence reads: CASSLGAGTQPQHF. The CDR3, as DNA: TGTGCCAGCAGTTTAGGAGCGGGAACCCAGCCCCAGCATTTT.

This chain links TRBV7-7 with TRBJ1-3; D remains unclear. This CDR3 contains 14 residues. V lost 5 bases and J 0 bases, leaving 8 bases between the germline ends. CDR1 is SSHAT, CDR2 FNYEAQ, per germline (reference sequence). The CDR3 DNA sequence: TGTGCCAGCAGCCCGGCTGTCTCTGGAAACACCATATATTTT. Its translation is CASSPAVSGNTIYF.